This T cell receptor beta chain was found in a study of cytotoxic CD8 clonotypes in ibrutinib-treated CLL. Libraries of TCR beta were made from around 2.1 micrograms of genomic DNA that came from cryopreserved PBMCs. Profiling relied on immunoSEQ multiplex PCR, and the TCRdb table lists in-frame clones only, not all of them. The sample records about 130,000 clones, roughly 88% being singletons. The V segment lost 3 bases and the J segment 8 bases; nucleotides outside the gene matches: 15. Germline CDR1 reads MDHEN; CDR2 reads SYDVKM. The CDR3 length is 18 residues. On this clone: Its antigen is unknown.

General study points: Elevated clonality accompanied ibrutinib response, with a return toward baseline values at progression. Higher circulating CD8+ T-cell counts strongly accompanied higher baseline clonality, above age-matched healthy donors.

The source material was PBMCs, sampled after 24 months of ibrutinib treatment. The chain couples TRBV28 to TRBJ1-4; 10 bases line up with TRBD1. The TCR comes from a human donor with chronic lymphocytic leukemia. CDR3 bases: TGTGCCAGCAGTTTGATTCTCGGGACAGGGGTAGGAGAGGAAAAACTGTTTTTT. Translating gives CASSLILGTGVGEEKLFF.